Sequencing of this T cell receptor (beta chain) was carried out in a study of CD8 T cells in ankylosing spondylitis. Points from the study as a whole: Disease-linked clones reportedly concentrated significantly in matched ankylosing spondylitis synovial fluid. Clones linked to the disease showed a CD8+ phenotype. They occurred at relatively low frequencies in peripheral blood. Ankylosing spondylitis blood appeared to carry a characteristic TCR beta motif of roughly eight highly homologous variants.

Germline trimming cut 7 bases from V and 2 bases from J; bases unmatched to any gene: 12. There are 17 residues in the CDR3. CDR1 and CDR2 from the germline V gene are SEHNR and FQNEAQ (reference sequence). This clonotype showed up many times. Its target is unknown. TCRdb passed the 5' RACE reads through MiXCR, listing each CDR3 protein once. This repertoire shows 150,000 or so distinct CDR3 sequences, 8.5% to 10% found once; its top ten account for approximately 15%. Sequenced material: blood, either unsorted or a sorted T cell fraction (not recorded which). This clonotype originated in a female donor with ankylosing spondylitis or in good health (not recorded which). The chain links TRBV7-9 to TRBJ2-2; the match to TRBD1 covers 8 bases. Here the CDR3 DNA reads TGTGCCAGCACCACTGCCCCCGGACAGGGTAACACCGGGGAGCTGTTTTTT. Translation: CASTTAPGQGNTGELFF. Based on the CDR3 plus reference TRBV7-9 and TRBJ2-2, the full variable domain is DTGVSQNPRHKITKRGQNVTFRCDPISEHNRLYWYRQTLGQGPEFLTYFQNEAQLEKSRLLSDRFSAERPKGSFSTLEIQRTEQGDSAMYLCASTTAPGQGNTGELFFGEGSRLTVL.